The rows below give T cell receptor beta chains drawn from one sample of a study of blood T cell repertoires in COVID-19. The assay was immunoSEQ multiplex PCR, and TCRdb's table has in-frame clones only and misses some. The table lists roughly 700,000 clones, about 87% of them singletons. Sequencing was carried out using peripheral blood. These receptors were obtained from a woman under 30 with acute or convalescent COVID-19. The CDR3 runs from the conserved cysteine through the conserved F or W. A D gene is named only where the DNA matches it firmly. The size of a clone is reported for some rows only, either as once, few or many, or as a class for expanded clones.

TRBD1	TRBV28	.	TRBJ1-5	TGTGCCAGCAGCGGACAGGTTAAGGGCAATCAGCCCCAGCATTTT	CASSGQVKGNQPQHF
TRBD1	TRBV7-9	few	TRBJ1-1	TGTGCCAGCAGCTTAGCTGTCAGGGGGTCGTCGAACACTGAAGCTTTCTTT	CASSLAVRGSSNTEAFF
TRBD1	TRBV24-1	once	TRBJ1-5	TGTGCCACCAGTGATGGGACAGGCTTTAATCAGCCCCAGCATTTT	CATSDGTGFNQPQHF
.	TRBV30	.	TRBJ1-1	TGTGCCTGGAATCCCCTTTCCCGGGGCGGGGACACTGAAGCTTTCTTT	CAWNPLSRGGDTEAFF
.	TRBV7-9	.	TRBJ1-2	TGTGCCAGCAGCTTAGAAGCGGCGGGAGGCTACACCTTC	CASSLEAAGGYTF
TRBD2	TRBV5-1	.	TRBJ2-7	TGCGCCAGCAGCGCCGGGACTAGCGGCTACGAGCAGTACTTC	CASSAGTSGYEQYF
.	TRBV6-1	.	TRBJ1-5	TGTGCCAGCAGTGGGCAGGGTGGAGTTCGTGGTCAGCCCCAGCATTTT	CASSGQGGVRGQPQHF
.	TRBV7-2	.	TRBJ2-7	TGTGCCAGCAGCCAGAGAGGCTACGAGCAGTACTTC	CASSQRGYEQYF
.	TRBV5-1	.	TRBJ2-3	TGCGCCAGCAGCTTGGACCTCTACACAGATACGCAGTATTTT	CASSLDLYTDTQYF
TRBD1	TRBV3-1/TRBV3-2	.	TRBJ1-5	TGTGCCAGCAGCCGGACAGGGGCTAGCAATCAGCCCCAGCATTTT	CASSRTGASNQPQHF
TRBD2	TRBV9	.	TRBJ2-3	TGTGCCAGCAGCGCTAGCGGGGGTGGGACAGATACGCAGTATTTT	CASSASGGGTDTQYF
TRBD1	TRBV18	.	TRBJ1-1	TGTGCCAGCTCACCACGACAGGGTGACACTGAAGCTTTCTTT	CASSPRQGDTEAFF
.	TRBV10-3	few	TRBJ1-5	TGTGCCATCAGTGAGGGGAGAGCTCATCCGGGTCAGCCCCAGCATTTT	CAISEGRAHPGQPQHF
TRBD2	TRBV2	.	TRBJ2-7	TGTGCCAGCAATCACCCGACTAGCGGCTCCTACGAGCAGTACTTC	CASNHPTSGSYEQYF
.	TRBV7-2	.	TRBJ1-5	TGTGCCAGCAGCTTAAGTTTAGCGAATCAGCCCCAGCATTTT	CASSLSLANQPQHF
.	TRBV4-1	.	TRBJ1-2	TGCGCCAGCAGCCAAGAGGTCAAGGGGCGGATGAATGGCTACACCTTC	CASSQEVKGRMNGYTF
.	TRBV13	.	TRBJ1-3	TGTGCCAGCAGCTTAGACAGGCCACCTGGAAACACCATATATTTT	CASSLDRPPGNTIYF
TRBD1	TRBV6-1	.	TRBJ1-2	TGTGCCAGCAGTGAAGCCTCCGGGACAGGGTTACCTAACTATGGCTACACCTTC	CASSEASGTGLPNYGYTF
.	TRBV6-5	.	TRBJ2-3	TGTGCCAGCAAGGAGAGACAGTACACAGATACGCAGTATTTT	CASKERQYTDTQYF
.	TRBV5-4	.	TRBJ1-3	TGTGCCAGCAGCTTCGGAGGGGAACTCTCTGGAAACACCATATATTTT	CASSFGGELSGNTIYF
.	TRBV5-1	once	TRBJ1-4	TGCGCCAGCAGCTCTGAGGGCCGGAATGAAAAACTGTTTTTT	CASSSEGRNEKLFF
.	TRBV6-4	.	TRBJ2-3	TGTGCCAGCAGCGCCGGGGGTGGCACAGATACGCAGTATTTT	CASSAGGGTDTQYF
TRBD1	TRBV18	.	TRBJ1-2	TGTGCCAGCTCATCTTCTACAGGGGACATTCTTTATGGCTACACCTTC	CASSSSTGDILYGYTF
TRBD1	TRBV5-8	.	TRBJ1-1	TGTGCCAGCAGCCTGACAGGGAGACCGTCTGGAGCTTTCTTT	CASSLTGRPSGAFF
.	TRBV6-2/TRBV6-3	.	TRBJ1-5	TGTGCCAGCAGTTACCTCTGGACCCGGTCGGGGCAGCCCCAGCATTTT	CASSYLWTRSGQPQHF
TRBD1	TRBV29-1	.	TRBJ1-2	TGCAGCGTCCCGGACAGGGGGCTCTATGGCTACACCTTC	CSVPDRGLYGYTF
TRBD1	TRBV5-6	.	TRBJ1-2	TGTGCCAGCAGCTGGGGACAGATTGTTAACTATGGCTACACCTTC	CASSWGQIVNYGYTF
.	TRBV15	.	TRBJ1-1	TGTGCCACCAGCAGAGTCAGCGGGGCTGAAGCTTTCTTT	CATSRVSGAEAFF
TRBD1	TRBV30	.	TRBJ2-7	TGTGCCTGGGGATCCGGGACAGGGTCCCACGAGCAGTACTTC	CAWGSGTGSHEQYF
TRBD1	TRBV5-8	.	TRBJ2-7	TGTGCCAGCAGCCCGAGACAGGGACCCTACGAGCAGTACTTC	CASSPRQGPYEQYF
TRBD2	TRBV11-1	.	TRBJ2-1	TGTGCCAGCAGCTTAGGGACTAGCGGGGGGAATAATGAGCAGTTCTTC	CASSLGTSGGNNEQFF
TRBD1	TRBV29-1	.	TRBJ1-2	TGCAGCGTTGAAGGCGACAGGGGACGACCTAACTATGGCTACACCTTC	CSVEGDRGRPNYGYTF
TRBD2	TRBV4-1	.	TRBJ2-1	TGCGCCAGCAGCCAAGCCATGGGACTAACAGACAATGAGCAGTTCTTC	CASSQAMGLTDNEQFF
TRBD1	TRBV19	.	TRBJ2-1	TGTGCCAGTAGTATAGATCTCAGGGGGCGCGAGCAGTTCTTC	CASSIDLRGREQFF
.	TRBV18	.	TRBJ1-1	TGTGCCAGCTCACCCCGGTCATTGTTGGTGGACACTGAAGCTTTCTTT	CASSPRSLLVDTEAFF
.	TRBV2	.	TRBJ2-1	TGTGCCAGCAGCGTTACAGGTCTTGAGCAGTTCTTC	CASSVTGLEQFF
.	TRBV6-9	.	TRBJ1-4	TGTGCCAGCAGTTCGGACAGATTTTATGAAAAACTGTTTTTT	CASSSDRFYEKLFF
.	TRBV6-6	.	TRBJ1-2	TGTGCCAGCAGTCGATCTGGGGAGGGCTATGGCTACACCTTC	CASSRSGEGYGYTF
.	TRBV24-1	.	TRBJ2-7	TGTGCCACCAGCGCCGGCCGGGGTCGGGACGAGCAGTACTTC	CATSAGRGRDEQYF
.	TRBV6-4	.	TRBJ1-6	TGTGCCAGCAGTGTAGGCCGGGATTCACCCCTCCACTTT	CASSVGRDSPLHF
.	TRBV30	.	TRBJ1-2	TGTGCCTCCCTTGGGGCGGCTAACTATGGCTACACCTTC	CASLGAANYGYTF
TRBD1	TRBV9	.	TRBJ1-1	TGTGCCAGCAGCCCCAAGGGGACAGGGGATAACACTGAAGCTTTCTTT	CASSPKGTGDNTEAFF
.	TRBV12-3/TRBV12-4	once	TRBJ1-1	TGTGCCAGCAGTTTATTCAGGGGACCTGAAGCTTTCTTT	CASSLFRGPEAFF